This T cell receptor (beta chain) was found in a study of T cells in Graves' hyperthyroidism and ophthalmopathy. This clonotype has at least ten counts. The antigen is unknown. Across 18 months, stable Graves' hyperthyroidism was marked by no progression to ophthalmopathy. Each patient was aged 18 to 65 and had newly diagnosed hyperthyroidism of under 2 months' duration. Patients were excluded because of uncontrolled infection, other autoimmune disease, pregnancy or lactation. Amplified TCR beta CDR3 regions came from RNA transcripts. Primed by the HTBI set, a first-round RT-PCR was run on the TCR CDR3. TCRdb reprocessed the multiplex PCR reads via MiXCR and lists one record per CDR3 protein. The sample gives fewer than 650,000 distinct CDR3 sequences, approximately 14% of which show up once; 11% to 15% is in the top ten. Whole-study results and caveats: Among thyroid clonotypes expanded above 0.001, most also appeared in blood.

The TCR comes from a woman aged 40 to 50 with Graves' hyperthyroidism. The source material was blood.

The CDR3 region has the DNA TGTGCCAGCAGCTTCCCCCCCCAAGAGACCCAGTACTTC. It translates to CASSFPPQETQYF. The chain couples TRBV7-2 to TRBJ2-5; D uncertain. CDR3 length: 13 amino acids. V was cut by 3 bases and J by 1 base, with 6 bases left in between. Germline values: CDR1 SGHTA, CDR2 FQGNSA.